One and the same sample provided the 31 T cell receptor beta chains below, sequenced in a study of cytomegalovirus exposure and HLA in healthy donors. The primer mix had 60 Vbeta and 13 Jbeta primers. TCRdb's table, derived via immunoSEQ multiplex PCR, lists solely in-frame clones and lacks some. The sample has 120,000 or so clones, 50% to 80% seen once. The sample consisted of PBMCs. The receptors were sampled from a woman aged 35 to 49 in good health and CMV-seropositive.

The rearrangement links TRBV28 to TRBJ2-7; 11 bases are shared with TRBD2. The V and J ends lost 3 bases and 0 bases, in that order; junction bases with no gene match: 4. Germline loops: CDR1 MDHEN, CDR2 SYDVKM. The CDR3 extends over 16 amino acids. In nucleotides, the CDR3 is TGTGCCAGCAGTTTTTCGGGACTAGCGGACTCCTACGAGCAGTACTTC. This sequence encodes CASSFSGLADSYEQYF.

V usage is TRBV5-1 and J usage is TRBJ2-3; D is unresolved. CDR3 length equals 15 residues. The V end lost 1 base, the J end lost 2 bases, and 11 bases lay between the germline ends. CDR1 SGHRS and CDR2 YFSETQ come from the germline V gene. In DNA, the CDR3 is TGCGCCAGCAGCTTGTACGGTGAAAACACAGATACGCAGTATTTT. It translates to CASSLYGENTDTQYF.

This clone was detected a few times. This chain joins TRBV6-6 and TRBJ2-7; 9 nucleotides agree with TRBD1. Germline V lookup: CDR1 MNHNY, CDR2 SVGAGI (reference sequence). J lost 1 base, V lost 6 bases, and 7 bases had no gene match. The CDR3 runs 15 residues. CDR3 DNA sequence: TGTGCCAGCAGACCGACCGGGACAGGGTCCTACGAGCAGTACTTC. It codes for CASRPTGTGSYEQYF.

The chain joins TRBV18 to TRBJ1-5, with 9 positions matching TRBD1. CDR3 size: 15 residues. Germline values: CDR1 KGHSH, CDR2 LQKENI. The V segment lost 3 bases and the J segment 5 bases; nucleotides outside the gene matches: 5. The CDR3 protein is CASSPSGTGHQPQHF. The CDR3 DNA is TGTGCCAGCTCACCGTCCGGGACAGGGCATCAGCCCCAGCATTTT.

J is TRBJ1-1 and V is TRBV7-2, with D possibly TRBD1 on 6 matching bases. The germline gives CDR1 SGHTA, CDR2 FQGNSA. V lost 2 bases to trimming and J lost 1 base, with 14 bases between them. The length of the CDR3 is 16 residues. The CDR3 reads CASSLTWGGRNTEAFF. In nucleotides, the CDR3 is TGTGCCAGCAGCTTAACTTGGGGGGGCAGGAACACTGAAGCTTTCTTT.

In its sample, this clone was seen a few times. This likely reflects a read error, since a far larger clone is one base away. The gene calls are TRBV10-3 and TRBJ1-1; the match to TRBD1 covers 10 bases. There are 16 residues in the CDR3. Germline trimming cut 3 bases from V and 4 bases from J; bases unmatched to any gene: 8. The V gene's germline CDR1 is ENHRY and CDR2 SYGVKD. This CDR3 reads CAISEATGGAGTEAFF. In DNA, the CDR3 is TGTGCCATCAGTGAAGCGACAGGGGGCGCGGGCACTGAAGCTTTCTTT.

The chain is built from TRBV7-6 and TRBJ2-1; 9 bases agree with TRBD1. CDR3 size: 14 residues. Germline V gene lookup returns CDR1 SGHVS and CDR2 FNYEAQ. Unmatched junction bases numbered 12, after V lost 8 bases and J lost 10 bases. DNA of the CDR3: TGTGCCAGCGGTAGAGGACAGGGGACAGAAGAGCAGTTCTTC. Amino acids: CASGRGQGTEEQFF.

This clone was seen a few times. The CDR3 region has the DNA TGTGCCAGCACCCGCAAAACAGGGGGGGGCGACGAGCAGTACTTC. It codes for CASTRKTGGGDEQYF. V and J are TRBV6-1 and TRBJ2-7, with TRBD1 as a possible D gene (8 bases). V was pared by 7 bases and J by 5 bases, with 21 bases between. The CDR3 consists of 15 residues. The V gene's germline CDR1 is MNHNS and CDR2 SASEGT.

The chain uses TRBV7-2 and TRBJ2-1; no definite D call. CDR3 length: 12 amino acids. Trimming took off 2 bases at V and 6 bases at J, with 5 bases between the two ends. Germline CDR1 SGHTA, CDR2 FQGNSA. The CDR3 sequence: CASSLFLNEQFF. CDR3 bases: TGTGCCAGCAGCTTATTCCTCAATGAGCAGTTCTTC.

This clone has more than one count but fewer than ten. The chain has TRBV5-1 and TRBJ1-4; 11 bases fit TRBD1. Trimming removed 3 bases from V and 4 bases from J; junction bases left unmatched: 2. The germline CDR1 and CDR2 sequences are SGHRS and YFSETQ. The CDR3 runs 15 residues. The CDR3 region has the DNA TGCGCCAGCAGCTCGGGACAGGGGGTTAATGAAAAACTGTTTTTT. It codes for CASSSGQGVNEKLFF.

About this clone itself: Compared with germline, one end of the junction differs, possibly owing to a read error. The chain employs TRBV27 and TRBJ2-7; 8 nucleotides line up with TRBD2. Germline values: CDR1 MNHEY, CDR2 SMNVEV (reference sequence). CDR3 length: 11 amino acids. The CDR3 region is CASSRTSPAVF. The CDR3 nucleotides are TGTGCCAGCAGTCGGACTAGCCCCGCGGTCTTC.

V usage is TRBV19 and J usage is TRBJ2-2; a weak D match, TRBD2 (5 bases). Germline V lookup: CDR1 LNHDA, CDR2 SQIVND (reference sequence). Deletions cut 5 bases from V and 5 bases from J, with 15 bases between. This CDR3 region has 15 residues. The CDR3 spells CASSLGRSYTGELFF. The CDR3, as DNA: TGTGCCAGTAGTTTAGGGAGAAGTTATACCGGGGAGCTGTTTTTT.

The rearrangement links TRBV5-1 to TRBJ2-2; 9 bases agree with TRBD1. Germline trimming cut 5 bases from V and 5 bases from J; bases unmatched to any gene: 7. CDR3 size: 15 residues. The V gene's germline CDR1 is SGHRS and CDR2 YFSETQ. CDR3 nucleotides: TGCGCCAGCAGACCGGGACAGGGTCTGACCGGGGAGCTGTTTTTT. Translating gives CASRPGQGLTGELFF.

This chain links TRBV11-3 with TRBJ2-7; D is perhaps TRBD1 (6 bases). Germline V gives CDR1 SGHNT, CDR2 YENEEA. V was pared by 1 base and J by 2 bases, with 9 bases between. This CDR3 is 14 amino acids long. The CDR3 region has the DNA TGTGCCAGCAGCTTAGTACAGGGCCCCTACGAGCAGTACTTC. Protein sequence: CASSLVQGPYEQYF.

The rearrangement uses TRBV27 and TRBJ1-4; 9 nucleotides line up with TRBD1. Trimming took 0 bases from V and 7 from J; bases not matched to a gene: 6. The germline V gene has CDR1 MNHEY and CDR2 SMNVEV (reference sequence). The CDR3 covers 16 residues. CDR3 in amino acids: CASSLSPGTGSEKLFF. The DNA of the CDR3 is TGTGCCAGCAGTTTATCCCCCGGGACAGGGAGTGAAAAACTGTTTTTT.

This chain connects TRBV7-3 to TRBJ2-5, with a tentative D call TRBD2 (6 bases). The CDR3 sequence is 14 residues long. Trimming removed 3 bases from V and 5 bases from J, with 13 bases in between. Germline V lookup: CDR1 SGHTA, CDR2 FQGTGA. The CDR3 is CASSFLGGRETQYF. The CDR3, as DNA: TGTGCCAGCAGCTTTCTTGGAGGGCGGGAGACCCAGTACTTC.

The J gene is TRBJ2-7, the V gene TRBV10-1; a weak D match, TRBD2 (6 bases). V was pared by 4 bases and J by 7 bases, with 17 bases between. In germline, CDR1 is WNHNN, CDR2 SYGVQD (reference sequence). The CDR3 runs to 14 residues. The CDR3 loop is CASSGPGSLREQYF. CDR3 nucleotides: TGCGCCAGCAGTGGCCCCGGGAGCCTTAGGGAGCAGTACTTC.

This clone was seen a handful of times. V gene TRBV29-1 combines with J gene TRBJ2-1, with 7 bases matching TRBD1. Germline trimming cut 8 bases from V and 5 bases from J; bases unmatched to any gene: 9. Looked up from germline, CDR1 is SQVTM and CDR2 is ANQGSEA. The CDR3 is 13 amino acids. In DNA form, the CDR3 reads TGCAGCCTCGAGGACAGGTTTAACAATGAGCAGTTCTTC. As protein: CSLEDRFNNEQFF.

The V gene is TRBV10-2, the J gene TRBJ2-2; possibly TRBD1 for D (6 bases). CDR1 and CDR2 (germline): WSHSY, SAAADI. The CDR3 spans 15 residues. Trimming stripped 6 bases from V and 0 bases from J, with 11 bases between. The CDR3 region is CASSKGQPNTGELFF. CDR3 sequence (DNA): TGCGCCAGCAGCAAAGGACAGCCGAACACCGGGGAGCTGTTTTTT.

This CDR3 reads CAIKERVGDEAFF. In DNA, the CDR3 is TGTGCCATCAAGGAGAGAGTAGGCGATGAAGCTTTCTTT. The chain employs TRBV10-3 and TRBJ1-1, with unresolved D. The germline V and J ends were trimmed by 7 bases and 7 bases, with 16 bases remaining between them. Germline V gene lookup returns CDR1 ENHRY and CDR2 SYGVKD. The CDR3 loop spans 13 amino acids.

The chain's CDR3 is CASSSGQPNQPQHF. In DNA, the CDR3 is TGTGCCAGCAGCTCGGGACAGCCCAATCAGCCCCAGCATTTT. The genes are TRBV7-9 and TRBJ1-5; 7 nucleotides agree with TRBD1. V was pared by 4 bases and J by 3 bases, with 3 bases of the junction left unmatched. This CDR3 has 14 amino acids. The V gene's germline CDR1 is SEHNR and CDR2 FQNEAQ (reference sequence).

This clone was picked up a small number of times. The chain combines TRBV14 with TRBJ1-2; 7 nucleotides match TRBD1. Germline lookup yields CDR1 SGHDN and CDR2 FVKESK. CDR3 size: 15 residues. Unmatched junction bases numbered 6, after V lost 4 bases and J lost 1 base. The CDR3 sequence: CASSPMTGFNYGYTF. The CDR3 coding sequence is TGTGCCAGCAGCCCTATGACAGGGTTTAACTATGGCTACACCTTC.

CDR3 residues: CASSLGGGTQGAPQHF. Here the CDR3 DNA reads TGTGCCAGCAGCTTAGGCGGGGGGACGCAGGGTGCACCCCAGCATTTT. This chain joins TRBV13 and TRBJ1-5; a possible D gene is TRBD1 (5 bases). The CDR3 spans 16 residues. Trimming left V 0 bases short and J 10 bases short, with 19 bases between. Germline V gene sequence: CDR1 PRHDT, CDR2 FYEKMQ (reference sequence).

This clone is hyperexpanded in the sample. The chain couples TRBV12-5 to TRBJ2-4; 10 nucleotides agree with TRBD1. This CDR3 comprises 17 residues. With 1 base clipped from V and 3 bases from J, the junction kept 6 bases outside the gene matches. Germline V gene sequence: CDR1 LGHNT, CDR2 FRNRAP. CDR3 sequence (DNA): TGTGCTAGTGGTTTGGGCGGGACAGGGGCGGACAAAAACATTCAGTACTTC. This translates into CASGLGGTGADKNIQYF.

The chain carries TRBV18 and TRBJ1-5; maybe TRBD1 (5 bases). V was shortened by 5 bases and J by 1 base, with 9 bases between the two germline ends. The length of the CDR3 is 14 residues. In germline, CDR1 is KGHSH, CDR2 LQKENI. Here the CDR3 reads CASSSDRSNQPQHF. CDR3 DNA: TGTGCCAGCTCATCCGACAGAAGCAATCAGCCCCAGCATTTT. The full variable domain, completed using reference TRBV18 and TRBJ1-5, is NAGVMQNPRHLVRRRGQEARLRCSPMKGHSHVYWYRQLPEEGLKFMVYLQKENIIDESGMPKERFSAEFPKEGPSILRIQQVVRGDSAAYFCASSSDRSNQPQHFGDGTRLSIL.

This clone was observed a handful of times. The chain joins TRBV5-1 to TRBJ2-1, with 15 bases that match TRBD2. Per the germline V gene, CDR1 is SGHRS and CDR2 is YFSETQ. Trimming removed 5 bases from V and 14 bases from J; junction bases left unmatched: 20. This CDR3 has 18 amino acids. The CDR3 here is CASRVRTSGRAQDLKKFF. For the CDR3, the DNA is TGCGCCAGCAGAGTAAGGACTAGCGGGAGGGCCCAGGACTTAAAGAAGTTCTTC. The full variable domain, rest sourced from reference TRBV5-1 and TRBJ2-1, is KAGVTQTPRYLIKTRGQQVTLSCSPISGHRSVSWYQQTPGQGLQFLFEYFSETQRNKGNFPGRFSGRQFSNSRSEMNVSTLELGDSALYLCASRVRTSGRAQDLKKFFGPGTRLTVL.

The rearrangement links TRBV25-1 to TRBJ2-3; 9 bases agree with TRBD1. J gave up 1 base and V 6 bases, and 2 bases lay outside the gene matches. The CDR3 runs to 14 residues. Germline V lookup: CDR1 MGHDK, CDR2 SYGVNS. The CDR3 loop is CASSRDRGTDTQYF. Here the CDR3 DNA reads TGTGCCAGCAGCCGGGACAGGGGCACAGATACGCAGTATTTT.

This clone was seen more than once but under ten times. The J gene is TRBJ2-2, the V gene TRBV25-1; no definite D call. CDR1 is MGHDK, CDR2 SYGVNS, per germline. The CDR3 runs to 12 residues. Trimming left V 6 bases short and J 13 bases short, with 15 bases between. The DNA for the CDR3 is TGTGCCAGCAGAGGTCCCGACTTTAGGCTGTTTTTT. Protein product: CASRGPDFRLFF.

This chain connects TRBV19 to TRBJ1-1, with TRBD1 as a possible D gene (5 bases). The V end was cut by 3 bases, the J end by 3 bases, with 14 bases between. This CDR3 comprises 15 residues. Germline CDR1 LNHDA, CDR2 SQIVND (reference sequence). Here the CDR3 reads CASSMVLGADTEAFF. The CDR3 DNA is TGTGCCAGTAGTATGGTCCTTGGGGCAGACACTGAAGCTTTCTTT. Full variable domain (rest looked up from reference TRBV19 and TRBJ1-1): DGGITQSPKYLFRKEGQNVTLSCEQNLNHDAMYWYRQDPGQGLRLIYYSQIVNDFQKGDIAEGYSVSREKKESFPLTVTSAQKNPTAFYLCASSMVLGADTEAFFGQGTRLTVV.

The CDR3 sequence is CASSPRQGSTDTQYF. The CDR3 DNA reads TGTGCCAGCAGTCCCCGACAGGGGTCGACAGATACGCAGTATTTT. The chain links TRBV6-5 to TRBJ2-3; 8 positions agree with TRBD1. CDR3 length equals 15 residues. V was clipped by 5 bases and J by 3 bases; unmatched bases: 7. Germline V lookup: CDR1 MNHEY, CDR2 SVGAGI.

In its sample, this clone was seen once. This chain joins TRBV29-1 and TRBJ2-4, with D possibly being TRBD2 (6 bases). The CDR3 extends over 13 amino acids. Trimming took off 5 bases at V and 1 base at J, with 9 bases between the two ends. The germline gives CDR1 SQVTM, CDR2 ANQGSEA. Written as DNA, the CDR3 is TGCAGCGTTCGGGAGCGGGCCAAAAACATTCAGTACTTC. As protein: CSVRERAKNIQYF. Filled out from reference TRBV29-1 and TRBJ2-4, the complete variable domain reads SAVISQKPSRDICQRGTSLTIQCQVDSQVTMMFWYRQQPGQSLTLIATANQGSEATYESGFVIDKFPISRPNLTFSTLTVSNMSPEDSSIYLCSVRERAKNIQYFGAGTRLSVL.